The clone carrying this TCR beta chain was counted once. Its antigen is undetermined. This entry is derived from a study of shared clonotypes between healthy human individuals. Repertoires were generated with immunoSEQ multiplex PCR, while TCRdb's copy carries only in-frame clones and drops some. This sample has about 510,000 clones, with less than 96% found just once. The length of the CDR3 is 13 residues. V dropped 6 bases and J dropped 4 bases, with 10 bases sitting between them. Looked up from germline, CDR1 is MNHNY and CDR2 is SVGAGI (reference sequence). Broader study findings: Clonotypes shared by all four sorted-subset donors had higher generation probabilities than non-shared clonotypes.

Specimen: naive CD4+ T cells sorted from blood. Subset specified: CD45RA+ positively selected. The receptor comes from a woman in her twenties or thirties in good health. The chain combines TRBV6-6 with TRBJ1-5; no definite D call. CDR3 in amino acids: CASRKDGNQPQHF. Written as DNA, the CDR3 is TGTGCCAGCAGAAAGGACGGGAATCAGCCCCAGCATTTT.